The rows below give T cell receptor beta chains drawn from one sample of a study of blood T cells in healthy people across ages. TCRdb re-called the 5' RACE reads with MiXCR, one entry per CDR3 protein. The data show 1.2 million to 1.5 million distinct CDR3 sequences, with around two fifths seen just once and approximately 7.9% held by the top ten. The sequencing sample was made of blood. All receptors come from a young woman in good health. CDR3s include the opening cysteine and the closing phenylalanine or tryptophan. Each record gives: D gene, CDR3 length, J gene, clone size, V gene, CDR3 protein, CDR3 DNA. The D gene is left open where the match is weak. Not all rows give a size; the values are once, few, many and, for expanded clones, a class.

d_gene: -
len: 15
j_gene: TRBJ2-7
abundance: -
v_gene: TRBV20-1
CDR3aa: CSAPIGGRGAYEQYF
CDR3nt: TGCAGTGCTCCGATAGGGGGACGGGGGGCCTACGAGCAGTACTTC

d_gene: TRBD2
len: 13
j_gene: TRBJ2-3
abundance: -
v_gene: TRBV7-9
CDR3aa: CGTSGTATDTQYF
CDR3nt: TGTGGCACTAGCGGGACGGCCACAGATACGCAGTATTTT

d_gene: TRBD2
len: 13
j_gene: TRBJ2-1
abundance: -
v_gene: TRBV3-1
CDR3aa: CASSQGLAGTGFF
CDR3nt: TGTGCCAGCAGCCAAGGACTAGCGGGGACTGGGTTCTTC

d_gene: TRBD1
len: 14
j_gene: TRBJ2-1
abundance: few
v_gene: TRBV7-6
CDR3aa: CASSTGQGWSEQFF
CDR3nt: TGTGCCAGCAGCACTGGACAGGGATGGAGTGAGCAGTTCTTC

d_gene: -
len: 14
j_gene: TRBJ2-7
abundance: many
v_gene: TRBV12-3/TRBV12-4
CDR3aa: CASSNNRETYEQYF
CDR3nt: TGTGCCAGCAGTAACAACAGGGAAACCTACGAGCAGTACTTC

d_gene: -
len: 16
j_gene: TRBJ2-7
abundance: -
v_gene: TRBV27
CDR3aa: CASSYGAGVTAYEQYF
CDR3nt: TGTGCCAGCAGTTACGGTGCTGGGGTAACCGCCTACGAGCAGTACTTC

d_gene: TRBD1
len: 18
j_gene: TRBJ1-2
abundance: -
v_gene: TRBV10-3
CDR3aa: CAISESSGQAPTNYGYTF
CDR3nt: TGTGCCATCAGTGAGTCTTCGGGACAGGCTCCCACGAACTATGGCTACACCTTC

d_gene: TRBD2
len: 17
j_gene: TRBJ2-2
abundance: -
v_gene: TRBV7-8
CDR3aa: CASSSRLAGTNTGELFF
CDR3nt: TGTGCCAGCAGTTCCCGTCTAGCGGGAACGAACACCGGGGAGCTGTTTTTT

d_gene: -
len: 13
j_gene: TRBJ2-1
abundance: once
v_gene: TRBV12-3/TRBV12-4
CDR3aa: CASSFPGLNEQFF
CDR3nt: TGTGCCAGCAGTTTTCCAGGGTTGAATGAGCAGTTCTTC

d_gene: TRBD2
len: 15
j_gene: TRBJ2-7
abundance: -
v_gene: TRBV7-9
CDR3aa: CASRPSGGHSYEQYF
CDR3nt: TGTGCCAGCAGACCAAGCGGGGGCCACTCCTACGAGCAGTACTTC

d_gene: TRBD1
len: 16
j_gene: TRBJ1-5
abundance: -
v_gene: TRBV20-1
CDR3aa: CSARRTGMHSNQPQHF
CDR3nt: TGCAGTGCTAGACGGACAGGGATGCATAGCAATCAGCCCCAGCATTTT

d_gene: -
len: 14
j_gene: TRBJ1-1
abundance: -
v_gene: TRBV2
CDR3aa: CASSERAMNTEAFF
CDR3nt: TGTGCCAGCAGTGAAAGGGCCATGAACACTGAAGCTTTCTTT

d_gene: -
len: 11
j_gene: TRBJ2-7
abundance: -
v_gene: TRBV10-2
CDR3aa: CASLQDYEQYF
CDR3nt: TGCGCCAGCTTACAAGACTACGAGCAGTACTTC

d_gene: TRBD1
len: 15
j_gene: TRBJ2-3
abundance: -
v_gene: TRBV25-1
CDR3aa: CASSVSRGSTDTQYF
CDR3nt: TGTGCCAGCAGTGTATCCAGGGGGTCCACAGATACGCAGTATTTT

d_gene: -
len: 17
j_gene: TRBJ1-1
abundance: -
v_gene: TRBV11-2
CDR3aa: CASSSIWSDGLNTEAFF
CDR3nt: TGTGCCAGCAGCTCAATATGGTCGGACGGATTGAACACTGAAGCTTTCTTT

d_gene: -
len: 13
j_gene: TRBJ2-1
abundance: -
v_gene: TRBV12-3/TRBV12-4
CDR3aa: CASGGPGHNEQFF
CDR3nt: TGTGCCAGCGGTGGACCGGGCCACAATGAGCAGTTCTTC

d_gene: TRBD1
len: 15
j_gene: TRBJ2-7
abundance: -
v_gene: TRBV27
CDR3aa: CASSKGTAITYEQYF
CDR3nt: TGTGCCAGCAGCAAAGGGACAGCTATTACCTACGAGCAGTACTTC

d_gene: TRBD2
len: 15
j_gene: TRBJ2-5
abundance: -
v_gene: TRBV6-1
CDR3aa: CASIAGTSGQETQYF
CDR3nt: TGTGCCAGCATTGCCGGGACTAGCGGGCAAGAGACCCAGTACTTC

d_gene: TRBD2
len: 18
j_gene: TRBJ2-1
abundance: -
v_gene: TRBV7-6
CDR3aa: CASSLVASGSLTYNEQFF
CDR3nt: TGTGCCAGCAGCTTAGTCGCTAGCGGGTCCCTTACCTACAATGAGCAGTTCTTC

d_gene: -
len: 15
j_gene: TRBJ1-6
abundance: few
v_gene: TRBV3-1
CDR3aa: CASSQAGSFNSPLHF
CDR3nt: TGTGCCAGCAGCCAGGCGGGCAGCTTCAATTCACCCCTCCACTTT

d_gene: TRBD1
len: 14
j_gene: TRBJ1-1
abundance: -
v_gene: TRBV18
CDR3aa: CASSPPGQGDEAFF
CDR3nt: TGTGCCAGCTCACCTCCGGGACAGGGGGATGAAGCTTTCTTT

d_gene: -
len: 12
j_gene: TRBJ2-7
abundance: few
v_gene: TRBV7-6
CDR3aa: CASSNRDSEQYF
CDR3nt: TGTGCCAGCAGCAACAGGGATTCCGAGCAGTACTTC

d_gene: TRBD1
len: 14
j_gene: TRBJ1-5
abundance: -
v_gene: TRBV20-1
CDR3aa: CSGKTGVSNQPQHF
CDR3nt: TGCAGTGGTAAAACAGGGGTTAGCAATCAGCCCCAGCATTTT

d_gene: TRBD1
len: 14
j_gene: TRBJ2-7
abundance: many
v_gene: TRBV18
CDR3aa: CASSPQGQSYEQYF
CDR3nt: TGTGCCAGCTCACCACAGGGACAGTCCTACGAGCAGTACTTC

d_gene: TRBD2
len: 18
j_gene: TRBJ2-5
abundance: few
v_gene: TRBV6-1
CDR3aa: CASRPAGTSGSWRETQYF
CDR3nt: TGTGCCAGCAGGCCCGCCGGGACTAGCGGGAGTTGGAGAGAGACCCAGTACTTC

d_gene: -
len: 12
j_gene: TRBJ2-5
abundance: once
v_gene: TRBV10-3
CDR3aa: CAIADTVGDQYF
CDR3nt: TGTGCCATCGCGGATACGGTGGGAGACCAGTACTTC

d_gene: -
len: 12
j_gene: TRBJ1-6
abundance: -
v_gene: TRBV9
CDR3aa: CASSAGISPLHF
CDR3nt: TGTGCCAGCAGCGCGGGGATTTCACCCCTCCACTTT

d_gene: TRBD1
len: 12
j_gene: TRBJ2-7
abundance: -
v_gene: TRBV6-5
CDR3aa: CASRQPRGKQYF
CDR3nt: TGTGCCAGCAGACAACCCAGGGGGAAGCAGTACTTC

d_gene: -
len: 14
j_gene: TRBJ2-7
abundance: few
v_gene: TRBV4-2
CDR3aa: CASSPSPGQVEQYF
CDR3nt: TGTGCCAGCAGCCCAAGCCCGGGACAAGTGGAGCAGTACTTC

d_gene: -
len: 15
j_gene: TRBJ1-2
abundance: -
v_gene: TRBV7-9
CDR3aa: CASSLTTLANYGYTF
CDR3nt: TGTGCCAGCAGCTTAACCACGTTAGCTAACTATGGCTACACCTTC

d_gene: -
len: 15
j_gene: TRBJ2-2
abundance: few
v_gene: TRBV12-3/TRBV12-4
CDR3aa: CASQETQTSTGELFF
CDR3nt: TGTGCCAGCCAGGAGACCCAAACATCCACCGGGGAGCTGTTTTTT

d_gene: TRBD1
len: 15
j_gene: TRBJ1-6
abundance: -
v_gene: TRBV6-5
CDR3aa: CASSYSKGATSPLHF
CDR3nt: TGTGCCAGCAGTTACTCGAAGGGGGCGACTTCACCCCTCCACTTT

d_gene: TRBD2
len: 18
j_gene: TRBJ2-3
abundance: once
v_gene: TRBV5-1
CDR3aa: CASSLALLVAGSTGTQYF
CDR3nt: TGCGCCAGCAGCTTGGCCCTTTTGGTAGCGGGTAGCACAGGTACGCAGTATTTT

d_gene: -
len: 12
j_gene: TRBJ2-7
abundance: -
v_gene: TRBV12-3/TRBV12-4
CDR3aa: CASSIKGNEQYF
CDR3nt: TGTGCCAGCAGCATCAAAGGCAATGAGCAGTACTTC

d_gene: -
len: 16
j_gene: TRBJ2-1
abundance: few
v_gene: TRBV27
CDR3aa: CASTYKVGARYNEQFF
CDR3nt: TGTGCCAGCACTTATAAGGTGGGGGCCCGCTACAATGAGCAGTTCTTC

d_gene: -
len: 14
j_gene: TRBJ2-7
abundance: few
v_gene: TRBV7-2
CDR3aa: CASSFINPAYEQYF
CDR3nt: TGTGCCAGCAGCTTTATCAACCCGGCCTACGAGCAGTACTTC

d_gene: -
len: 14
j_gene: TRBJ2-4
abundance: -
v_gene: TRBV20-1
CDR3aa: CSASNRLRENIQYF
CDR3nt: TGCAGTGCTAGCAACAGGCTAAGAGAAAACATTCAGTACTTC

d_gene: TRBD2
len: 18
j_gene: TRBJ2-1
abundance: few
v_gene: TRBV7-9
CDR3aa: CASSLGGVTSGEYNEQFF
CDR3nt: TGTGCCAGCAGCTTAGGAGGGGTGACTAGCGGGGAGTACAATGAGCAGTTCTTC

d_gene: -
len: 13
j_gene: TRBJ1-1
abundance: few
v_gene: TRBV6-5
CDR3aa: CASRIGENTEAFF
CDR3nt: TGTGCCAGCCGAATTGGGGAGAACACTGAAGCTTTCTTT

d_gene: -
len: 14
j_gene: TRBJ2-3
abundance: -
v_gene: TRBV12-3/TRBV12-4
CDR3aa: CASSSSVRPDTQYF
CDR3nt: TGTGCCAGCAGTTCGTCGGTCCGCCCAGATACGCAGTATTTT

d_gene: -
len: 14
j_gene: TRBJ1-6
abundance: few
v_gene: TRBV25-1
CDR3aa: CASRNSPDNSPLHF
CDR3nt: TGTGCCAGCCGTAACAGCCCTGATAATTCACCCCTCCACTTT

d_gene: -
len: 14
j_gene: TRBJ2-7
abundance: many
v_gene: TRBV4-1
CDR3aa: CASSQVGASYEQYF
CDR3nt: TGCGCCAGCAGCCAAGTCGGGGCCTCCTACGAGCAGTACTTC

d_gene: -
len: 16
j_gene: TRBJ2-5
abundance: few
v_gene: TRBV3-1
CDR3aa: CASSQDTQPLPETQYF
CDR3nt: TGTGCCAGCAGCCAAGATACTCAACCCCTACCCGAGACCCAGTACTTC

d_gene: TRBD1
len: 16
j_gene: TRBJ1-5
abundance: -
v_gene: TRBV5-6
CDR3aa: CASSLGDRGPSQPQHF
CDR3nt: TGTGCCAGCAGCTTGGGGGACAGGGGGCCCAGTCAGCCCCAGCATTTT

d_gene: TRBD1
len: 13
j_gene: TRBJ2-7
abundance: -
v_gene: TRBV2
CDR3aa: CASSERDRDERYF
CDR3nt: TGTGCCAGCAGTGAAAGGGACAGGGACGAGCGGTACTTC

d_gene: -
len: 13
j_gene: TRBJ2-1
abundance: many
v_gene: TRBV7-9
CDR3aa: CASSLGPDNEQFF
CDR3nt: TGTGCCAGCAGCTTGGGGCCCGACAATGAGCAGTTCTTC

d_gene: -
len: 16
j_gene: TRBJ1-5
abundance: -
v_gene: TRBV4-1
CDR3aa: CASSLVDRNSNQPQHF
CDR3nt: TGCGCCAGCAGCCTCGTGGACAGAAATAGCAATCAGCCCCAGCATTTT

d_gene: -
len: 16
j_gene: TRBJ2-2
abundance: -
v_gene: TRBV18
CDR3aa: CASSPERRQERGELFF
CDR3nt: TGTGCCAGCTCACCAGAGCGACGCCAAGAGCGGGGGGAGCTGTTTTTT

d_gene: TRBD2
len: 16
j_gene: TRBJ2-1
abundance: -
v_gene: TRBV6-6
CDR3aa: CASSPTGSGGNNEQFF
CDR3nt: TGTGCCAGCAGCCCTACCGGGAGCGGGGGGAACAATGAGCAGTTCTTC

d_gene: TRBD1
len: 13
j_gene: TRBJ2-7
abundance: -
v_gene: TRBV27
CDR3aa: CASGHRGPYEQYF
CDR3nt: TGTGCCAGCGGACACAGGGGGCCCTACGAGCAGTACTTC

d_gene: -
len: 15
j_gene: TRBJ1-4
abundance: once
v_gene: TRBV25-1
CDR3aa: CASRGILGTNEKLFF
CDR3nt: TGTGCCAGCAGGGGGATTCTGGGAACTAATGAAAAACTGTTTTTT

d_gene: -
len: 17
j_gene: TRBJ2-3
abundance: -
v_gene: TRBV7-9
CDR3aa: CASSPVEGGGRADTQYF
CDR3nt: TGTGCCAGCAGCCCCGTCGAGGGGGGGGGCCGGGCAGATACGCAGTATTTT

d_gene: TRBD1
len: 20
j_gene: TRBJ2-7
abundance: few
v_gene: TRBV7-9
CDR3aa: CASSLRSTGALSTSNYEQYF
CDR3nt: TGTGCCAGCAGCTTAAGATCGACAGGGGCGCTATCAACATCAAACTACGAGCAGTACTTC

d_gene: -
len: 16
j_gene: TRBJ2-7
abundance: -
v_gene: TRBV6-2/TRBV6-3
CDR3aa: CASSFRLDEGRYEQYF
CDR3nt: TGTGCCAGCAGTTTCCGCTTGGACGAGGGGCGATACGAGCAGTACTTC

d_gene: TRBD2
len: 14
j_gene: TRBJ2-7
abundance: -
v_gene: TRBV20-1
CDR3aa: CSAIRTSGAYEQYF
CDR3nt: TGCAGTGCTATCCGGACTAGCGGGGCCTACGAGCAGTACTTC